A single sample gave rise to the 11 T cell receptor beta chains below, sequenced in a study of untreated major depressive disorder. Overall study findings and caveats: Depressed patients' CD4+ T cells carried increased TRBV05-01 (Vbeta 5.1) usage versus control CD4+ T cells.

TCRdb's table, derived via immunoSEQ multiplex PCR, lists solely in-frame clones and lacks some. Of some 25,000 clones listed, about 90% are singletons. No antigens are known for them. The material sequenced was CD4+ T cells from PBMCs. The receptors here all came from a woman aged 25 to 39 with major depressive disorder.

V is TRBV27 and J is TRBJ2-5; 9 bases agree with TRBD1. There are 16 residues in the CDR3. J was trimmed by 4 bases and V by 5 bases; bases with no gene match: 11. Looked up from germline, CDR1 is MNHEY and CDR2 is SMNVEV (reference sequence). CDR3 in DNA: TGTGCCAGCAGTACCCAGACAGGGGGGTTCCCAGAGACCCAGTACTTC. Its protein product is CASSTQTGGFPETQYF.

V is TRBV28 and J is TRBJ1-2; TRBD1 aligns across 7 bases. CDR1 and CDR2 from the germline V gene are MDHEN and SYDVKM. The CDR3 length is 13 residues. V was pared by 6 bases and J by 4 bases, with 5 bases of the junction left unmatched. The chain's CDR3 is CASRRTGVYGYTF. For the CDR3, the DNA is TGTGCCAGCAGGCGAACAGGGGTCTATGGCTACACCTTC.

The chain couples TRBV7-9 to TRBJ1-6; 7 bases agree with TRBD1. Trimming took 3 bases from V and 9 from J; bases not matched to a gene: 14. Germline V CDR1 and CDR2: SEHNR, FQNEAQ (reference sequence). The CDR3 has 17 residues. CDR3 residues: CASSFWALDRSGSPLHF. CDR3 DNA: TGTGCCAGCAGCTTTTGGGCCCTGGACAGGAGCGGTTCACCCCTCCACTTT.

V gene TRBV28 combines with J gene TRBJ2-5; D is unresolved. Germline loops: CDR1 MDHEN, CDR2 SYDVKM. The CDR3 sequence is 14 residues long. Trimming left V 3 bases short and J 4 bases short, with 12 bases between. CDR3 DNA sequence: TGTGCCAGCAGTTTGATAGGGAATGGAGAGACCCAGTACTTC. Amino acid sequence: CASSLIGNGETQYF.

The DNA of the CDR3 is TGTGCCAGCAGCCCATGGGGGGGGCGGAACGAGCAGTACTTC. Translated, it gives CASSPWGGRNEQYF. The gene calls are TRBV27 and TRBJ2-7; perhaps TRBD2 as D (7 bases). Germline CDR1 is MNHEY and CDR2 is SMNVEV (reference sequence). Trimming took 6 bases from V and 5 from J, leaving 17 bases between them. The CDR3 contains 14 residues.

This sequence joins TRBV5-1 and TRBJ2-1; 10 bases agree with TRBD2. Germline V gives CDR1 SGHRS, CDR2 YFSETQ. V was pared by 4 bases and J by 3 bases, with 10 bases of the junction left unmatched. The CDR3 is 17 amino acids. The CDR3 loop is CASSPRPGLAFYNEQFF. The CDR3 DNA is TGCGCCAGCAGCCCGCGGCCGGGACTAGCGTTCTACAATGAGCAGTTCTTC.

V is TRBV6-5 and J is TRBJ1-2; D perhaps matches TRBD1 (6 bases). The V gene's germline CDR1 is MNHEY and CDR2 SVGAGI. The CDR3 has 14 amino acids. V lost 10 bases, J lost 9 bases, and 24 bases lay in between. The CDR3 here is CATLGWTASRSYTF. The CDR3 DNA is TGTGCCACCCTGGGGTGGACAGCCAGCCGGAGCTACACCTTC.

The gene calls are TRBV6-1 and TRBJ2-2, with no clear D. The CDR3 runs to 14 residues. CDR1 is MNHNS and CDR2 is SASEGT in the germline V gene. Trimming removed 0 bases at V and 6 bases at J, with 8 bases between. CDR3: CASSEALWAGELFF. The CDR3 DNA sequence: TGTGCCAGCAGTGAAGCGCTATGGGCCGGGGAGCTGTTTTTT.

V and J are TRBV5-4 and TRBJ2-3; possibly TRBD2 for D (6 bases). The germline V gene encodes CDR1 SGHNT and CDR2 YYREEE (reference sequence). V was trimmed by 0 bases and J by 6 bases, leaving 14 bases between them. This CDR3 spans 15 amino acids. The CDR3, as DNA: TGTGCCAGCAGCTTGGGCGGGGTAGCAGCGGATACGCAGTATTTT. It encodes CASSLGGVAADTQYF. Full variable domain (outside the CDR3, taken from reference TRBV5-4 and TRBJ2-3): ETGVTQSPTHLIKTRGQQVTLRCSSQSGHNTVSWYQQALGQGPQFIFQYYREEENGRGNFPPRFSGLQFPNYSSELNVNALELDDSALYLCASSLGGVAADTQYFGPGTRLTVL.

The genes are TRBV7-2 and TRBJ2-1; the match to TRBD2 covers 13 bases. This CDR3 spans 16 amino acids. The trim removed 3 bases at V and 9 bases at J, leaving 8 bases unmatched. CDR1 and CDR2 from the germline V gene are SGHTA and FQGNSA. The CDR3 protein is CASSFRTSGSGSEQFF. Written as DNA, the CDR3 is TGTGCCAGCAGCTTCCGGACTAGCGGGAGTGGGAGTGAGCAGTTCTTC.

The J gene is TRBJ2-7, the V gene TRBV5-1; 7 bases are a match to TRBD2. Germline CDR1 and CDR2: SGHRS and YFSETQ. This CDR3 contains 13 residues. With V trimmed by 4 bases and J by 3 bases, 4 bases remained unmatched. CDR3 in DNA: TGCGCCAGCAGCACCGGACTAGACTACGAGCAGTACTTC. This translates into CASSTGLDYEQYF.